This T cell receptor (beta chain) was captured by sequencing in a study of T-cell memory formation after mild COVID-19. Germline V gene sequence: CDR1 SGHRS, CDR2 YFSETQ. The CDR3 covers 13 residues. V lost 4 bases, J lost 6 bases, and 14 bases lay in between. This clonotype was seen a handful of times. TCRdb re-analysed the 5' RACE reads in MiXCR, keeping a single row per CDR3 protein. The sample consists of a few hundred thousand distinct CDR3 sequences, roughly a fifth of them appearing once. The chain links TRBV5-1 to TRBJ2-7; TRBD1 is a possible D gene (5 bases). The origin of this receptor is a man aged 18-30 years who had mild COVID-19 (a few samples of this study predate the infection). Cell type and time point are not known. Sequenced: PBMCs or a T cell subset sorted from them (not recorded which). CDR3 loop: CASSGRVLSEQYF. The CDR3 bases are TGCGCCAGCAGCGGCAGGGTATTAAGCGAGCAGTACTTC.